This paragraph covers one TCR beta chain sequence. This clonotype was recorded many times. Its target antigen remains unknown. It has no much larger one-base neighbor in the sample; base qualities were not kept. TCR beta CDR3 regions were amplified from RNA transcripts. The TCR CDR3 was subjected to a first round of RT-PCR using the HTBI primer set and the Qiagen OneStep RT-PCR kit. A second multiplex PCR round built the libraries, followed by size selection and purification. Sequencing of the libraries was done on an Illumina HiSeq2000 using paired-end 100 bp reads. Per the source publication's procedure: Raw data were processed with SOAPnuke, discarding reads with adapters, uncalled bases, mean Phred below 15, or no exact constant-primer or identifier match. High-quality paired reads were merged using COPE v1.2.5, and each unique nucleotide sequence was defined as a clonotype. MiTCR v1.1 was used to align the clonotypes against IMGT TRBV, TRBD and TRBJ reference segments. The analysis was restricted to V-J combinations with a frequency above 0.0001, which together covered roughly 99% of the repertoires. A TCS score was defined as the ratio between F50 (clonal expansion) and ExV (chaos), using BLOSUM62-based TCRdist between CDR3 peptides within each V-J. Welch's t-statistics and random forest reduced fewer than 550 V-J features to roughly 13, which were used in a naive Bayes classifier (R e1071). The public reads were run again by TCRdb, first through fastp at Q25 and then through MiXCR, and only productive beta chains were kept. Each CDR3 protein appears once, grouped with its most common genes and DNA. These V and J calls originate from TCRdb's pipeline instead of the authors' own analysis. In this sample the table shows more than 300,000 distinct CDR3 sequences, about a sixth of which occur a single time. The ten most abundant clones make up 30% to 40% of the sample.

Hyperthyroidism patients were newly diagnosed, with disease duration under 2 months, and aged 18 to 65 years. The study excluded patients with uncontrolled infections, other autoimmune diseases, pregnancy or lactation. Diagnoses relied on clinical symptoms, serum thyroxine and TRAb, thyroid ultrasound and orbital computed tomography. Blood from progressor patients was drawn when they were first diagnosed with hyperthyroidism, before any ophthalmopathy symptoms appeared. Ficoll-Paque density gradient centrifugation was used to isolate PBMCs from approximately 10 ml of fresh peripheral blood. Progressor patients were defined as those initially diagnosed with Graves' hyperthyroidism in whom ophthalmopathy developed during follow-up. Total RNA was extracted with Trizol reagent, and quality was checked on an Agilent 2100 Bioanalyzer. From the cysteine up to the phenylalanine, the CDR3 has a length of 15 residues. The entry retains the CDR3 DNA only, 45 bases that are in frame from base 1. The CDR1 and CDR2 encoded by the germline V gene are SNHLY and FYNNEI. Cut back by 7 bases and 1 base, the V and J ends lie 17 bases apart.

The data were taken from a study of T cells in Graves' hyperthyroidism and ophthalmopathy (dated by TCRdb to the late 2010s). Notes on the research overall: Peripheral blood samples were taken at the time of initial diagnosis, prior to any treatment. After blood sampling, hyperthyroidism patients were treated with methimazole at a starting dose of 30 mg daily, and ophthalmopathy patients were treated with high-dose intravenous methylprednisolone. The 100 discovery patients were randomly split 7:3 into training and test sets. TCR V-J signatures able to tell the groups apart were searched for in a discovery cohort of 100 patients, of whom more than 40 had Graves' ophthalmopathy and about 60 had stable Graves' hyperthyroidism. The paper describes TCR Vbeta CDR3 sequencing of about 140 peripheral blood samples, made up of 40 to 45 ophthalmopathy patients, approximately 76 hyperthyroidism patients and about 17 progressor patients. In more than 5 Graves' hyperthyroidism patients, the study also compared T-cell repertoires from thyroid tissue with T-cell repertoires from blood. Prospective prediction of ophthalmopathy was tested in an independent validation cohort of 18 to 20 hyperthyroidism patients and 17 patients who later progressed to ophthalmopathy. The investigation overall reported the following: Most expanded thyroid clonotypes (frequency above 0.001) were also found in blood, which suggests that blood repertoires may mirror thyroid immune responses. During validation, the model predicted progression to ophthalmopathy a median of roughly six months ahead of onset, with almost 71% sensitivity and around 73% specificity. Sample size was not statistically predetermined, and blinding of investigators to group allocation was not performed. In cross-validation, a model built on a 13 V-J signature told ophthalmopathy apart from stable hyperthyroidism with 85% to 90% sensitivity and roughly 82% specificity, and in testing the same model reached 80%/75%.

Recombination connected TRBV2 to TRBJ2-7, and the D gene may be TRBD2, 6 bases matching. Sequencing was performed on blood. The sequence derives from a woman aged 25-40 years with Graves' hyperthyroidism that later progressed to Graves' ophthalmopathy. This receptor carries the CDR3 CASTGGTRVSYEQYF. The base sequence is TGTGCCAGCACCGGAGGGACGAGGGTTTCCTACGAGCAGTACTTC.